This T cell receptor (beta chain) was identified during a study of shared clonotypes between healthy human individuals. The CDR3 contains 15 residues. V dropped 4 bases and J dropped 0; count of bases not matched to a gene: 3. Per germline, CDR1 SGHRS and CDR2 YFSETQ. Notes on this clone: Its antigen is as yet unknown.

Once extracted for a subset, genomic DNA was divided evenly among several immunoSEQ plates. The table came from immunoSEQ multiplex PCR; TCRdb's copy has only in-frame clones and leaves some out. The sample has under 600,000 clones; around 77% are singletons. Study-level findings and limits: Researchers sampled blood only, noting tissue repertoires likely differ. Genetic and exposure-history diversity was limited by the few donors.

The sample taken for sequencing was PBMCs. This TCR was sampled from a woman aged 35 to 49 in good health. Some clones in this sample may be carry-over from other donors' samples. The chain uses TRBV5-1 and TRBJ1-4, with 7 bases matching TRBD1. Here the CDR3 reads CASSRDSTTNEKLFF. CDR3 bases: TGCGCCAGCAGCAGGGACAGTACAACTAATGAAAAACTGTTTTTT.